The clone carrying this TCR beta chain was seen only once. Its antigen is not identified. Together with a sample-barcoded 5' primer, a J-beta primer mix was included in a second PCR lasting about 6 to 11 cycles. From each sample, at least 3 million paired-end reads containing CDR3 were obtained. TCRdb fed the 5' RACE reads into MiXCR, producing one record per CDR3 protein. The sample lists over 1.5 million distinct CDR3 sequences, 49% occurring once. This sample stems from a study of blood T cells in healthy people across ages. Findings and caveats of the study: Per million T cells, TCR beta diversity dropped about linearly as age rose. Lack of knowledge of donor CMV status possibly confounded expanded clonotype changes.

The donors, aged about 6 to 90, were healthy Caucasians from Russia. Germline CDR1 and CDR2: MGHRA and YSYEKL. This CDR3 is built from 15 residues. Losses at the gene ends were 4 bases for V and 3 bases for J; bases not matched to a gene: 5. The sample taken for sequencing was blood. The receptor's source is a woman between 35 and 50 years old in good health. The chain employs TRBV4-1 and TRBJ2-1; the match to TRBD2 covers 8 bases. The CDR3 DNA sequence: TGCGCCAGCAGCCGGGGTAGCGGGGACTACAATGAGCAGTTCTTC. This codes for CASSRGSGDYNEQFF.